The clone carrying this T cell receptor beta chain was picked up a small number of times. PBMCs numbering at least 6.5 million were isolated per sample. Germline values: CDR1 GTSNPN, CDR2 SVGIG (reference sequence). V dropped 3 bases and J dropped 13 bases, with 13 bases sitting between them. The length of the CDR3 is 11 residues. These data belong to a study of blood T cells in healthy people across ages. A J-beta primer mix and a sample-barcoded 5' primer were used in a second PCR of roughly 7 to 12 cycles. TCRdb reanalysed the 5' RACE reads using MiXCR and keeps one entry per CDR3 protein. The table has roughly 1,500,000 distinct CDR3 sequences, about 31% seen once.

This receptor was taken from a woman aged 30 to 39 in good health. The chain carries TRBV30 and TRBJ2-4, with a weak D call TRBD2 (5 bases). The source material was blood. The DNA for the CDR3 is TGTGCCTGGAGCCCCTCCTGGGAGCAGTACTTC. Translated: CAWSPSWEQYF.